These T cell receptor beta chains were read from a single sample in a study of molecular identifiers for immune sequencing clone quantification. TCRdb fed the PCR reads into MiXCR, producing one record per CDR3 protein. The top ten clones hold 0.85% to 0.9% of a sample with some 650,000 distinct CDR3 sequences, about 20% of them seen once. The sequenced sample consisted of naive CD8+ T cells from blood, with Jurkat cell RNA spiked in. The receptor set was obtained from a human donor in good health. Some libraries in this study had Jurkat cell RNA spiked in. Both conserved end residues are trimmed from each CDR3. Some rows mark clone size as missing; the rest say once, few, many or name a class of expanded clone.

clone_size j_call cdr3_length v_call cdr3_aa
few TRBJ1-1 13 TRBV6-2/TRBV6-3 ASSYVAAEGVEAF
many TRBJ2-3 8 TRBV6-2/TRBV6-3 ASGEDTQY
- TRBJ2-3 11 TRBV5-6 ASSLGLTDKQY
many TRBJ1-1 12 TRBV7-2 ASSPGLGGTEAF
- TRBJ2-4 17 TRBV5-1 ASSLDSAAGGRRLNIQY
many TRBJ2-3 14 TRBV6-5 ASIKKGRGSPDTQY
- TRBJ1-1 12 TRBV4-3 ASSHMQGNTEAF
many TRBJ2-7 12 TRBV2 ASSDRPGSYEQY
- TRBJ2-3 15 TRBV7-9 ASSPPPGRGHSDTQY
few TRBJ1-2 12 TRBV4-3 ASSQGGFAYGYT